This T cell receptor beta chain derives from a study of CD8+CD57+ T cells in acquired aplastic anemia. The wider study: Quantities of DNA derived from sorted CD4+ and CD8+ cells averaged around 3 ug.

General observations from the study: Patient and control CD8+ Simpson's diversity was not significantly different. Patients and controls had in common approximately 30 CD8+ CDR3 sequences.

Genomic DNA was employed as the template in profiling TCR beta VDJ and CDR3. TCRdb fed the reads into MiXCR, producing one record per CDR3 protein. The data hold approximately 130,000 distinct CDR3 sequences, with 40% to 45% observed a single time. The CDR3 consists of 16 residues. The germline V gene has CDR1 MGHDK and CDR2 SYGVNS. V gave up 6 bases and J gave up 3 bases; unmatched junction bases: 7. This clonotype was detected a few times. What it recognizes is unknown. This TCR came from a human donor in good health, serving as a control. Sample: sorted CD4+, CD8+, or CD8+CD57+ T cells (not recorded which) from PBMCs. V usage is TRBV25-1 and J usage is TRBJ1-4; 10 bases match TRBD1. The CDR3 loop reads CASSADRGPANEKLFF. The DNA for the CDR3 is TGTGCCAGCAGCGCCGACAGGGGGCCAGCTAATGAAAAACTGTTTTTT.